What follows are 11 T cell receptor beta chains derived from one specimen sequenced in a study of CD8+CD57+ T cells in acquired aplastic anemia. Genomic DNA constituted the template upon which TCR beta VDJ and CDR3 profiling was performed. A single record per CDR3 protein comes from TCRdb applying MiXCR to the reads. This sample has about 180,000 distinct CDR3 sequences, with about 45% found just once. Patients chosen for sequencing had shown CD8+CD57+ cell expansion by flow cytometry. Sequenced material: sorted CD4+, CD8+, or CD8+CD57+ T cells (not recorded which) from PBMCs. Source of these receptors: a human donor with aplastic anemia.

The chain employs TRBV4-1 and TRBJ2-5; 7 bases match TRBD2. The germline V gene has CDR1 MGHRA and CDR2 YSYEKL. The CDR3 contains 17 residues. Trimming removed 2 bases from V and 5 bases from J; junction bases left unmatched: 14. CDR3: CASSQNGGGSGLETQYF. In DNA form, the CDR3 reads TGCGCCAGCAGCCAAAACGGGGGAGGGAGTGGATTGGAGACCCAGTACTTC.

The rearrangement uses TRBV7-2 and TRBJ1-2, with D perhaps TRBD1 (6 bases). Germline CDR1 is SGHTA and CDR2 is FQGNSA. V lost 1 base, J lost 7 bases, and 13 bases lay in between. This CDR3 has 14 residues. The CDR3 protein is CASSLVGGPGGYTF. CDR3 sequence (DNA): TGTGCCAGCAGCTTAGTTGGGGGGCCGGGTGGCTACACCTTC.

The chain joins TRBV12-3 or TRBV12-4 to TRBJ2-7, with D possibly called TRBD1 or TRBD2 (6 bases each). Trimming took 6 bases from V and 0 from J, leaving 15 bases between them. The CDR3 length is 15 residues. As DNA, the CDR3 is TGTGCCAGCAGGCGTGGGGGGCCGAGCTCCTACGAGCAGTACTTC. This encodes CASRRGGPSSYEQYF.

This clonotype was seen repeatedly, ten times or more. The chain has TRBV4-3 and TRBJ1-1, with a tentative D call TRBD1 (6 bases). CDR3 length equals 15 residues. V lost 4 bases, J lost 1 base, and 13 bases lay in between. Looked up from germline, CDR1 is LGHNA and CDR2 is YSLEER. DNA of the CDR3: TGCGCCAGCAGCCGGGGGGGGCAGTCGAACACTGAAGCTTTCTTT. It specifies CASSRGGQSNTEAFF.

This clonotype was recorded a few times. This may come from a read error, since a much larger clone is one base off. The genes are TRBV5-6 and TRBJ1-1; D gene ambiguous. Trimming took 5 bases from V and 10 from J, leaving 18 bases between them. This CDR3 has 13 amino acids. The V gene's germline CDR1 is SGHDT and CDR2 YYEEEE. DNA of the CDR3: TGTGCCAGCAGTCGAGACCTTCAGAATGGAGCTTTCTTT. This encodes CASSRDLQNGAFF.

This clonotype has only a few counts. The V gene is TRBV10-3, the J gene TRBJ1-6; 9 nucleotides line up with TRBD1. V was pared by 6 bases and J by 8 bases, with 5 bases of the junction left unmatched. Germline lookup yields CDR1 ENHRY and CDR2 SYGVKD. The CDR3 consists of 14 residues. The CDR3 reads CAIRPGQGDSPLHF. CDR3 nucleotide sequence: TGTGCCATCAGGCCGGGACAGGGTGATTCACCCCTCCACTTT.

In its sample, this clonotype was seen many times. The chain has TRBV24-1 and TRBJ1-5; 10 nucleotides align to TRBD1. CDR3 length equals 14 residues. CDR1 and CDR2 (germline): KGHDR, SFDVKD. V dropped 3 bases and J dropped 9; count of bases not matched to a gene: 4. The CDR3 protein is CATSDGQGDWPQHF. CDR3 DNA: TGTGCCACCAGTGATGGACAGGGGGATTGGCCCCAGCATTTT.

With respect to this clonotype: Since the CDR3 does not end with the conserved phenylalanine or tryptophan, this likely comes from a read error. The chain recombines TRBV7-8 with TRBJ1-2; no firm D call. Between the trimmed V and J ends, which lost 3 bases and 2 bases, there was a span of 7 bases. The CDR3 totals 13 residues. In germline, CDR1 is SGHVS, CDR2 FQNEAQ. The CDR3 loop reads CASSFGRNYGYTL. CDR3 bases: TGTGCCAGCAGCTTCGGCAGGAACTATGGCTACACCCTC.

J is TRBJ2-1 and V is TRBV10-3, with D uncertain. CDR3 length: 11 residues. The germline V gene encodes CDR1 ENHRY and CDR2 SYGVKD. Trimming cost V 3 bases and J 11 bases, with 8 bases left between them. The CDR3 DNA sequence: TGTGCCATCAGTGATTCGCTAAAGCAGTTCTTC. This sequence encodes CAISDSLKQFF.

This clonotype was counted ten times or more. The chain combines TRBV20-1 with TRBJ2-3; D is ambiguous. The V gene's germline CDR1 is DFQATT and CDR2 SNEGSKA (reference sequence). Between the trimmed V and J ends, which lost 3 bases and 3 bases, there was a span of 4 bases. The CDR3 covers 11 residues. For the CDR3, the DNA is TGCAGTGCTAGTGAGACAGATACGCAGTATTTT. Translating it yields CSASETDTQYF.

The V and J genes are TRBV24-1 and TRBJ1-2; TRBD1 agrees at 11 bases. The CDR3 is 12 amino acids. Trimming at V came to 7 bases and at J to 8 bases, leaving 2 bases not matched to a gene. Germline lookup yields CDR1 KGHDR and CDR2 SFDVKD. In DNA form, the CDR3 reads TGTGCCACCAGCCGGACAGGGGGCGGCTACACCTTC. It translates to CATSRTGGGYTF.